The rows below give T cell receptor beta chains drawn from one sample of a study of T cell repertoires in cytomegalovirus infection. TCRdb redid the calling of the reads with MiXCR, one entry per CDR3 protein. The profile covers 130,000 or so distinct CDR3 sequences, with about 6.1% appearing a single time and under 20% taken by the ten largest. Sequenced: PBMCs. The receptors were sampled from a human donor in good health (CMV status not recorded). Some clones in this sample may be carry-over from other donors' samples. Both conserved end residues are part of each CDR3. D genes are given only for firm matches. The listing skips clone size in some rows; elsewhere it reads once, few, many or a size class.

d_call j_call v_call clone_size cdr3_nt cdr3_aa
- TRBJ2-2 TRBV19 many TGTGCCAGTAGCCCCGATTACACCGGGGAGCTGTTTTTT CASSPDYTGELFF
TRBD1 TRBJ1-2 TRBV29-1 few TGCAGCGTTGAACACCGGACAGGTCATGGCTACACCTTC CSVEHRTGHGYTF
- TRBJ2-7 TRBV4-3 many TGCGCCACTTTTCAGGAAGACTACGAGCAGTACTTC CATFQEDYEQYF
TRBD1 TRBJ1-2 TRBV9 many TGTGCCAGCAGCCCCCCGGCGACAGGGGAGGGCTATGGCTACACCTTC CASSPPATGEGYGYTF
TRBD2 TRBJ2-1 TRBV6-2/TRBV6-3 many TGTGCCAGCATCGCACTAGCGGGGGCCTTCAGCTCCTACAATGAGCAGTTCTTC CASIALAGAFSSYNEQFF
- TRBJ1-4 TRBV2 many TGTGCCAGCAGTGAATTGTCGACGGCAACTAATGAAAAACTGTTTTTT CASSELSTATNEKLFF
TRBD1 TRBJ2-7 TRBV28 many TGTGCCAGCTCTACCCAGCCGGGACAGGGTACCTACTTC CASSTQPGQGTYF
TRBD2 TRBJ2-3 TRBV7-2 many TGTGCCAGCAGCTTCCCTAGCGGGGGGCTCCACCGCACAGATACGCAGTATTTT CASSFPSGGLHRTDTQYF
TRBD2 TRBJ2-6 TRBV7-2 many TGTGCCAGCAGCCCTGAGCGGGGGGGCCTCTCTGGGGCCAACGTCCTGACTTTC CASSPERGGLSGANVLTF
TRBD2 TRBJ2-1 TRBV6-2/TRBV6-3 many TGTGCCAGCAGTTACCCCGGGGGGTACGGACTAGCGGGGAATGAGCAGTTCTTC CASSYPGGYGLAGNEQFF
- TRBJ1-1 TRBV3-1 many TGTGCCAGCAGCCAACAGGGACGGAACACTGAAGCTTTCTTT CASSQQGRNTEAFF
- TRBJ2-3 TRBV15 many TGTGCCACCAGCAGAGATCCCTGGGGGGACACAGATACGCAGTATTTT CATSRDPWGDTDTQYF
- TRBJ1-5 TRBV28 many TGTGCCAGCACCTCTCCGAATCAGCCCCAGCATTTT CASTSPNQPQHF
- TRBJ1-1 TRBV29-1 few TGCAGCGTGTCATCTCATTCGAACACTGAAGCTTTCTTT CSVSSHSNTEAFF
- TRBJ1-5 TRBV20-1 - TGCAGTGCTAGGGGACATCTTAGCAATCAGCCCCAGCATTTT CSARGHLSNQPQHF
- TRBJ1-1 TRBV6-2/TRBV6-3 many TGTGCCAGCAGTTCCCCTGGAACTCCTTGGGCAGCTTTCTTT CASSSPGTPWAAFF
TRBD2 TRBJ2-4 TRBV12-3/TRBV12-4 many TGTGCCAGCAGTCTCGGGGGGGCCCTTTCAAACATTCAGTACTTC CASSLGGALSNIQYF
- TRBJ2-5 TRBV7-4 - TGTGCCAGCAGCTCCATCCAGGGTTTGGGGGAGACCCAGTACTTC CASSSIQGLGETQYF
TRBD1 TRBJ1-1 TRBV19 many TGTGCCAGTAGCGGACAGGGGGCAGGAAGAGCTTTCTTT CASSGQGAGRAFF
TRBD1 TRBJ2-7 TRBV19 few TGTGCCAGTAGTTCACAGGGGGCGCACTACGAGCAGTACTTC CASSSQGAHYEQYF
TRBD1 TRBJ1-6 TRBV24-1 many TGTGCCACCAGTGATTTGCAGGGGGGGACCAATTCACCCCTCCACTTT CATSDLQGGTNSPLHF
TRBD2 TRBJ2-3 TRBV5-1 many TGCGCCAGCAGCCAAAGACTAGCGAGTTTCACAGATACGCAGTATTTT CASSQRLASFTDTQYF
- TRBJ1-4 TRBV28 - TGTGCCAGCCAATACAGAGGAAATGAAAGACTGTTTTTT CASQYRGNERLFF
TRBD1 TRBJ1-5 TRBV7-4 few TGTGCCAGCAGCTTGTCAGGGGGCTACAATCAGCCCCAGCATTTT CASSLSGGYNQPQHF
- TRBJ2-7 TRBV11-2 many TGTGCCAGCAGCTTAGATGCCGGGGGAAGCGTCGTACGCTACGAGCAGTACTTC CASSLDAGGSVVRYEQYF
TRBD1 TRBJ2-5 TRBV2 many TGTGCCAGCAGGCCGGGACAGGGGGCGCGTGCCCTAGAGACCCAGTACTTC CASRPGQGARALETQYF
TRBD1 TRBJ1-4 TRBV4-1 - TGCGCCAGCAGCCTCGGACCGGGACAGGGGAATGAAAAACTGTTTTTT CASSLGPGQGNEKLFF
- TRBJ1-5 TRBV24-1 few TGTGCCACCAGTGAGGAGGGGTCGGAGCAGCCCCAGCATTTT CATSEEGSEQPQHF
- TRBJ1-1 TRBV11-2 - TGTGCCAGCAGCTTAAGTGACGGGCAGCGGGCTTTCTTT CASSLSDGQRAFF
- TRBJ1-5 TRBV10-3 many TGTGCCATCAGTGAGTCTTATAGCGGGCCGAGCGACAATCAGCCCCAGCATTTT CAISESYSGPSDNQPQHF
- TRBJ2-7 TRBV6-2/TRBV6-3 few TGTGCCGTACAGGGCCTCGGAGTTACCTACGAGCAGTACTTC CAVQGLGVTYEQYF
TRBD2 TRBJ2-5 TRBV20-1 - TGCAGTGCTAGCAAGCCCCGGGGGGTCAGGAGAGAGACCCAGTACTTC CSASKPRGVRRETQYF
- TRBJ1-1 TRBV15 few TGTGCCACCAGCAGGGGGGAGGTGGACACTGAAGCTTTCTTT CATSRGEVDTEAFF